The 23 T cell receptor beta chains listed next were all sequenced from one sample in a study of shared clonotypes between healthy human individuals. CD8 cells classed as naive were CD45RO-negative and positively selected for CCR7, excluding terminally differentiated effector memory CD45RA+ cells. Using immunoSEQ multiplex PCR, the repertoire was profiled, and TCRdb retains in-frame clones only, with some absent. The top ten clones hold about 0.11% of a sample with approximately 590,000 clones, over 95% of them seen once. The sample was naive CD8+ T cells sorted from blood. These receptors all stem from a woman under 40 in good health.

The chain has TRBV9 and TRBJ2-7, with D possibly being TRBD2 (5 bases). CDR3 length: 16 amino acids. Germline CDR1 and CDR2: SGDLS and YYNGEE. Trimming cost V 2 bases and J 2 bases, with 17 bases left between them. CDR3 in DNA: TGTGCCAGCAGCGTCGGAGCCGGGATCACGACCTACGAGCAGTACTTC. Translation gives CASSVGAGITTYEQYF.

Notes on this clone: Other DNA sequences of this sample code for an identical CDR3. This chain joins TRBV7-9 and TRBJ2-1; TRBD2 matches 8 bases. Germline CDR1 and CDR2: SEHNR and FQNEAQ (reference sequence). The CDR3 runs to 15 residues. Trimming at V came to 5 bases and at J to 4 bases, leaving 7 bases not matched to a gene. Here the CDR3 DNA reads TGTGCCAGCAGCCAAACTAGCGGAGAATACAATGAGCAGTTCTTC. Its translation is CASSQTSGEYNEQFF. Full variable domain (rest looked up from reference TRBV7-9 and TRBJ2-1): DTGVSQNPRHKITKRGQNVTFRCDPISEHNRLYWYRQTLGQGPEFLTYFQNEAQLEKSRLLSDRFSAERPKGSFSTLEIQRTEQGDSAMYLCASSQTSGEYNEQFFGPGTRLTVL.

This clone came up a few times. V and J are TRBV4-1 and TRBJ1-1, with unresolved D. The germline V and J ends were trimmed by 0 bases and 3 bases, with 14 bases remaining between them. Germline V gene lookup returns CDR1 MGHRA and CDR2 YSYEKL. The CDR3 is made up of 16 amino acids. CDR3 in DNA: TGCGCCAGCAGCCAAGATGAGAACCGAGCGGACACTGAAGCTTTCTTT. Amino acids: CASSQDENRADTEAFF.

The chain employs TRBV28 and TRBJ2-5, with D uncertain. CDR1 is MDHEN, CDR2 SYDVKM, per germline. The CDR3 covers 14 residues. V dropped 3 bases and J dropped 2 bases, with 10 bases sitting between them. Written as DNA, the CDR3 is TGTGCCAGCAGTTTCGGTCTGATACAAGAGACCCAGTACTTC. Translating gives CASSFGLIQETQYF.

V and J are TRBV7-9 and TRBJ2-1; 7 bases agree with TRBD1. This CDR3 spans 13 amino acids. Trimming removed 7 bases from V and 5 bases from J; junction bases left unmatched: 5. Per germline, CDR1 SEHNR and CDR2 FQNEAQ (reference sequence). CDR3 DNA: TGTGCCAGCACCCTCGGACAGGACAATGAGCAGTTCTTC. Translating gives CASTLGQDNEQFF. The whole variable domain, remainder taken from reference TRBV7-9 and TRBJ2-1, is DTGVSQNPRHKITKRGQNVTFRCDPISEHNRLYWYRQTLGQGPEFLTYFQNEAQLEKSRLLSDRFSAERPKGSFSTLEIQRTEQGDSAMYLCASTLGQDNEQFFGPGTRLTVL.

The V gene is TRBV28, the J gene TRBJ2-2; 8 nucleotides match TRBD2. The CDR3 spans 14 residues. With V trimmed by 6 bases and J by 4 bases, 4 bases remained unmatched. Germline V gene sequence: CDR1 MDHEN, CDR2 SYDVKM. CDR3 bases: TGTGCCAGCAGACCAGCGGGAGCCACCGGGGAGCTGTTTTTT. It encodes CASRPAGATGELFF.

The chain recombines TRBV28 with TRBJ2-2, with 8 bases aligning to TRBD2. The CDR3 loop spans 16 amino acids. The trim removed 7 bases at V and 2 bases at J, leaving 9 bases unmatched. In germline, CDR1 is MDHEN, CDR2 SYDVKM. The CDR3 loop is CASTTREGLNTGELFF. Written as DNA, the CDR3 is TGTGCCAGCACTACCCGGGAGGGGCTTAACACCGGGGAGCTGTTTTTT. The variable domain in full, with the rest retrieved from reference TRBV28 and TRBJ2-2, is DVKVTQSSRYLVKRTGEKVFLECVQDMDHENMFWYRQDPGLGLRLIYFSYDVKMKEKGDIPEGYSVSREKKERFSLILESASTNQTSMYLCASTTREGLNTGELFFGEGSRLTVL.

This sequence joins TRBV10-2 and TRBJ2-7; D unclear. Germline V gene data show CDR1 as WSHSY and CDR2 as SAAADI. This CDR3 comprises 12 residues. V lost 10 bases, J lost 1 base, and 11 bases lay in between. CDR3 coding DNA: TGCGCCACCCTGGCCCTATCCTACGAGCAGTACTTC. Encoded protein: CATLALSYEQYF.

The DNA of the CDR3 is TGTGCCAGCAGGGGAGTGGGTTGGTCATCCGAGCAGTACTTC. It codes for CASRGVGWSSEQYF. The V gene is TRBV6-1, the J gene TRBJ2-7, with TRBD2 as a possible D gene (5 bases). V was trimmed by 6 bases and J by 6 bases, leaving 18 bases between them. This CDR3 region has 14 residues. Germline V gives CDR1 MNHNS, CDR2 SASEGT.

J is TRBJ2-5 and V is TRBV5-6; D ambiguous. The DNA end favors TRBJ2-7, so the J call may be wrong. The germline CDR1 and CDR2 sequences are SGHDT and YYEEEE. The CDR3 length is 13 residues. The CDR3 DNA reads TGTGCCAGCAGCTTATACAGCTCCTACGAGCAGTACTTC. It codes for CASSLYSSYEQYF.

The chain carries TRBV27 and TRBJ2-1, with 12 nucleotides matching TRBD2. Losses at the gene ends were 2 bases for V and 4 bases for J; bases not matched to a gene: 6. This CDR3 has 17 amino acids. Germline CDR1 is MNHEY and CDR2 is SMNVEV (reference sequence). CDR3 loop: CASSLGLAGLSYNEQFF. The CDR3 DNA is TGTGCCAGCAGTTTAGGACTAGCGGGGTTATCATACAATGAGCAGTTCTTC.

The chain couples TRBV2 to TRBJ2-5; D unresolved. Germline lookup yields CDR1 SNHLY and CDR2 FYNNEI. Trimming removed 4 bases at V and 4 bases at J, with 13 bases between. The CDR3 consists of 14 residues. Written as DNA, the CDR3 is TGTGCCAGCAGTGTAGGTTACTACGTAGAGACCCAGTACTTC. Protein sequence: CASSVGYYVETQYF.

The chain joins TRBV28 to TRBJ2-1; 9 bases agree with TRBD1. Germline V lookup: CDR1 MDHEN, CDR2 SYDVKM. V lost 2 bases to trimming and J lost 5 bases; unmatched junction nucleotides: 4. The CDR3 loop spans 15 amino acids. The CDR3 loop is CASSLGTGHHNEQFF. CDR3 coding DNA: TGTGCCAGCAGTTTAGGGACAGGGCACCACAATGAGCAGTTCTTC.

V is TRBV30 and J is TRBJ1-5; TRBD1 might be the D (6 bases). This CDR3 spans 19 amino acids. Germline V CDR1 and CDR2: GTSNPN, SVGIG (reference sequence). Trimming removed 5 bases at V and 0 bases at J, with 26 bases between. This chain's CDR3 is CAWLKRATGLLYSNQPQHF. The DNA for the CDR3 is TGTGCCTGGCTTAAACGCGCGACAGGCTTGCTCTATAGCAATCAGCCCCAGCATTTT.

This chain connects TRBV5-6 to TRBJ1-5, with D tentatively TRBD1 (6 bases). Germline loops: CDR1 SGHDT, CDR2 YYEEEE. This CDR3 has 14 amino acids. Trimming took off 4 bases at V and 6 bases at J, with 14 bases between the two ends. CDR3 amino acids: CASSPGGGRQPQHF. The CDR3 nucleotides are TGTGCCAGCAGCCCGGGAGGGGGACGTCAGCCCCAGCATTTT.

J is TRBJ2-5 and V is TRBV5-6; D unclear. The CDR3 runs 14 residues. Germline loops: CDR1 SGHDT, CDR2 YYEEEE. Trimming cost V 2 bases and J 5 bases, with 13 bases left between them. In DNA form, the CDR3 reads TGTGCCAGCAGCTTAGCGCTACTGGACGAGACCCAGTACTTC. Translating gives CASSLALLDETQYF.

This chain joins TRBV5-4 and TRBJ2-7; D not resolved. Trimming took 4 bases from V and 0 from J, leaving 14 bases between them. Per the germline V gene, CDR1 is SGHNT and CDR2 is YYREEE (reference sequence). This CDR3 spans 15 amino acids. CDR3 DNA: TGTGCCAGCAGCACATGGAATCTGGGCTCCTACGAGCAGTACTTC. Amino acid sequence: CASSTWNLGSYEQYF.

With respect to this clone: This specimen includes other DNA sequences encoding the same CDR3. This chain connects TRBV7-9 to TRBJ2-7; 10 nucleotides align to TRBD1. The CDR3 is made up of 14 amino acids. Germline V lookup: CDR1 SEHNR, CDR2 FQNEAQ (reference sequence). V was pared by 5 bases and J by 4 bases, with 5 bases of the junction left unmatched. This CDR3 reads CASSLPGQGYEQYF. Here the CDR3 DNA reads TGTGCCAGCAGCCTACCGGGACAGGGGTACGAGCAGTACTTC.

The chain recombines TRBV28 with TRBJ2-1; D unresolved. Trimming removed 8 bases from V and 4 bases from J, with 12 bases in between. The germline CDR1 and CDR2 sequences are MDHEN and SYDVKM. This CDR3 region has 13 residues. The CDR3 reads CASRPWRYNEQFF. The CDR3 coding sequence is TGTGCCAGCCGCCCGTGGCGGTACAATGAGCAGTTCTTC.

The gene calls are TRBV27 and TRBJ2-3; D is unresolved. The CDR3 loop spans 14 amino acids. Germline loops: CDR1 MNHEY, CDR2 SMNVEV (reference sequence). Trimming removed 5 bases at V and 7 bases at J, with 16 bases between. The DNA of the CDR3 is TGTGCCAGCAGTCTAGGGCCGAATGGGTATACGCAGTATTTT. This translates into CASSLGPNGYTQYF.

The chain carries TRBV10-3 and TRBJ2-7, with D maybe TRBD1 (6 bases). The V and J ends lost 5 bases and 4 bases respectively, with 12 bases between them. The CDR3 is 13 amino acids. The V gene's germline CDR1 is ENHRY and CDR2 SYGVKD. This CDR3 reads CAISPGHQYEQYF. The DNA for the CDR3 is TGTGCCATCAGTCCGGGACACCAATACGAGCAGTACTTC.

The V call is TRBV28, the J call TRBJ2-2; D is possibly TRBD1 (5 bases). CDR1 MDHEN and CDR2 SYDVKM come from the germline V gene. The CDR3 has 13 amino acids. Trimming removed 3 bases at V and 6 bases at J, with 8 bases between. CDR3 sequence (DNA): TGTGCCAGCAGTTTCGCAGGGTCCGGGGAGCTGTTTTTT. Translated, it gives CASSFAGSGELFF.

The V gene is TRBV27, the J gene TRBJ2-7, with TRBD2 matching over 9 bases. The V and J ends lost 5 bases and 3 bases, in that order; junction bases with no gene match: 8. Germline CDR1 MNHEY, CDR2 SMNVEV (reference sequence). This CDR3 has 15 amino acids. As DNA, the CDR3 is TGTGCCAGCAGTCCCTATCCTAGCGGGGACTACGAGCAGTACTTC. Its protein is CASSPYPSGDYEQYF.